Listed below are T cell receptor beta chains from one sample, sequenced in a study of control samples from healthy donors and cancer patients. The table came from immunoSEQ multiplex PCR; TCRdb's copy has only in-frame clones and leaves some out. The data show about 180,000 clones, 90% seen once. Sequenced input: blood. The origin of the receptors is a woman in her forties or fifties in good health. The CDR3 runs from the conserved cysteine through the conserved F or W. The D gene is left open where the match is weak. Part of the rows lack a size; the others show once, few, many or a class for expanded clones.

CDR3 DNA,CDR3 protein,J gene,clone size,V gene,D gene
TGTGCCAGTAGTATATCTGAGGGCCAGCCCCAGCATTTT,CASSISEGQPQHF,TRBJ1-5,-,TRBV19,-
TGCGCCAGCAGCCGGGGACAGGGCTCTGGAAACACCATATATTTT,CASSRGQGSGNTIYF,TRBJ1-3,once,TRBV4-3,TRBD1
TGTGCCAGCAGCCAATTGGAGACCCAGTACTTC,CASSQLETQYF,TRBJ2-5,-,TRBV3-1/TRBV3-2,-
TGTGCCAGCAGCCAGGGGCACGAGCAGTACTTC,CASSQGHEQYF,TRBJ2-7,few,TRBV28,-
TGCAGCGTTGAGATCGAAGGGACAATCGAAGGCTACACCTTC,CSVEIEGTIEGYTF,TRBJ1-2,few,TRBV29-1,-
TGTGCCATCAGTGGGACTAGCGGGGGGCGGGATGAGCAGTTCTTC,CAISGTSGGRDEQFF,TRBJ2-1,once,TRBV10-3,TRBD2
TGTGCCACCAGCAGCTCAGCAGATACGCAGTATTTT,CATSSSADTQYF,TRBJ2-3,once,TRBV15,-
TGTGCCAGCAGCTCACGGGGCGGGGGGTGGAATGAGCAGTTCTTC,CASSSRGGGWNEQFF,TRBJ2-1,-,TRBV7-8,TRBD2
TGTGCCAGCAGCCCGAACAGGGGGGAAAACTATGGCTACACCTTC,CASSPNRGENYGYTF,TRBJ1-2,-,TRBV7-9,TRBD1
TGCGCCAGCAGCTTGGAGACCGGGGAGCTGTTTTTT,CASSLETGELFF,TRBJ2-2,-,TRBV5-1,-
TGTGCCAGCAGCCAGTCTCAATACGAGCAGTACTTC,CASSQSQYEQYF,TRBJ2-7,-,TRBV3-1/TRBV3-2,-
TGTGCCAGCACTCCTGGGTCCTCCTACGAGCAGTACTTC,CASTPGSSYEQYF,TRBJ2-7,-,TRBV28,-
TGTGCCAGCAGCACGCCCGGGGAGCTGTTTTTT,CASSTPGELFF,TRBJ2-2,-,TRBV9,-
TGTGCCAGCAGCTTGGCCAGAAACACAGATACGCAGTATTTT,CASSLARNTDTQYF,TRBJ2-3,-,TRBV5-4,-
TGTGCCAGCTCACCGGGACTAGCGGGGACCGGGGAGCTGTTTTTT,CASSPGLAGTGELFF,TRBJ2-2,-,TRBV18,TRBD2
TGTGCCAGCAGTTCTCACAGCGAAAACACTGAAGCTTTCTTT,CASSSHSENTEAFF,TRBJ1-1,once,TRBV27,-
TGTGCCAGCAGTTACTCGAGTGGGGGGGCCTGGACCTACAATGAGCAGTTCTTC,CASSYSSGGAWTYNEQFF,TRBJ2-1,once,TRBV6-2/TRBV6-3,-
TGTGCCAGTAGCTTGGGACAGGTGAACACTGAAGCTTTCTTT,CASSLGQVNTEAFF,TRBJ1-1,-,TRBV19,TRBD1
TGTGCCACCGGATCAGGGCCCCAGCATTTT,CATGSGPQHF,TRBJ1-5,-,TRBV24-1,-
TGCGCCAGCAGCCAAGCAAAGGGACGTAGGGTGAACACTGAAGCTTTCTTT,CASSQAKGRRVNTEAFF,TRBJ1-1,few,TRBV4-3,-